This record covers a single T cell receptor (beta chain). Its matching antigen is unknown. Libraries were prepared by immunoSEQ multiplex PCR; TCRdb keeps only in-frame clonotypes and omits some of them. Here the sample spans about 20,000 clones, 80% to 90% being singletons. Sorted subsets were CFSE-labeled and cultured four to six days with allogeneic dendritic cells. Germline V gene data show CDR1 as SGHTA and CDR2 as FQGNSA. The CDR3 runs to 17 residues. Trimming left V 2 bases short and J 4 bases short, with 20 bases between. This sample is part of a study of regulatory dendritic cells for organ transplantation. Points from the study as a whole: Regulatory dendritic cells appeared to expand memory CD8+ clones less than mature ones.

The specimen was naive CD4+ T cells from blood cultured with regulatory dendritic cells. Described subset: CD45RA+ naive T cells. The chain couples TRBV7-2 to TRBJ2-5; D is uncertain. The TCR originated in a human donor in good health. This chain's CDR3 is CASSLPVQSQIRETQYF. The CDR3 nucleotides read TGTGCCAGCAGCTTACCAGTACAGAGTCAGATAAGAGAGACCCAGTACTTC.